This T cell receptor beta chain is from a study of CD8+ T cells in alopecia areata. The ends lost 1 base at V and 2 bases at J; junction bases unmatched: 4. This CDR3 has 15 residues. Germline CDR1 is SGHAT and CDR2 is FQNNGV. cDNA serving as the sequencing template came from extracted, reverse transcribed RNA. Here immunoSEQ multiplex PCR was the method, and the copy in TCRdb shows in-frame clones only, minus some. The table shows fewer than 80,000 clones, with about three fifths occurring only once. As to this clone: Other nucleotide sequences from this sample produce the same CDR3.

The material sequenced was CD8+ T cells sorted from blood, taken at week 0. This chain links TRBV11-2 with TRBJ2-5; 7 bases match TRBD2. This clonotype was obtained from a human donor with alopecia areata. The CDR3 DNA is TGTGCCAGCAGCTTAGGGGGGGGTGCACAAGAGACCCAGTACTTC. Translation gives CASSLGGGAQETQYF.